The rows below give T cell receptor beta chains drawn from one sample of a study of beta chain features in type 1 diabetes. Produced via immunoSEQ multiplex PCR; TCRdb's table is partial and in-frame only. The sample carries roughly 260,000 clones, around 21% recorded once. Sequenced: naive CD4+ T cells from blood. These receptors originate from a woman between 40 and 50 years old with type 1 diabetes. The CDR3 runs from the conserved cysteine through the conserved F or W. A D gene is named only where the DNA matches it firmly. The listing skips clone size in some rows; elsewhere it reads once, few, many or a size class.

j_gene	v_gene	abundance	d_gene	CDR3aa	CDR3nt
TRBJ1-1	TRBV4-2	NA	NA	CASSQGSAGGPEAFF	TGTGCCAGCAGCCAAGGAAGCGCTGGAGGACCTGAAGCTTTCTTT
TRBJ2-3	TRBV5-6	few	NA	CASSPTEGMHTQYF	TGTGCCAGCAGCCCGACAGAAGGAATGCATACGCAGTATTTT
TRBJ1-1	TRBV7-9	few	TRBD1	CASSPDRGTGTEAFF	TGTGCCAGCAGCCCCGACAGGGGCACCGGCACTGAAGCTTTCTTT
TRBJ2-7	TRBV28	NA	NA	CASSPLYEQYF	TGTGCCAGCAGTCCCCTATACGAGCAGTACTTC
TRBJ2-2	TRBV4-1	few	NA	CASSHEKFTTGELFF	TGCGCCAGCAGCCACGAGAAGTTTACCACCGGGGAGCTGTTTTTT
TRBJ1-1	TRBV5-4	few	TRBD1	CASSFPGQGNTEAFF	TGTGCCAGCAGCTTTCCGGGACAGGGTAACACTGAAGCTTTCTTT
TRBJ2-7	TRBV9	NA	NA	CASGRSYEQYF	TGTGCCAGCGGAAGGAGCTACGAGCAGTACTTC
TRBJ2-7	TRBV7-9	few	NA	CASSLLGDYEQYF	TGTGCCAGCAGCTTATTGGGAGACTACGAGCAGTACTTC
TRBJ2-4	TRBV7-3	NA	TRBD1	CASSLKGADKNIQYF	TGTGCCAGCAGCTTAAAGGGGGCGGACAAAAACATTCAGTACTTC
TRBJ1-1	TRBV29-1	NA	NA	CSVDSYTEAFF	TGCAGCGTTGACAGTTACACTGAAGCTTTCTTT
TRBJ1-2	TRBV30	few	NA	CAWDGVVYGYTF	TGTGCCTGGGACGGAGTCGTCTATGGCTACACCTTC
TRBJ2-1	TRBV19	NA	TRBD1	CASSRMTGASYNEQFF	TGTGCCAGTAGTAGGATGACAGGGGCCTCCTACAATGAGCAGTTCTTC
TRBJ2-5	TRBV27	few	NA	CASSLRAGPYSETQYF	TGTGCCAGCAGTTTACGGGCGGGCCCTTACTCAGAGACCCAGTACTTC
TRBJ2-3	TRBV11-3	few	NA	CASSSVYTDTQYF	TGTGCCAGCAGCTCGGTATACACAGATACGCAGTATTTT
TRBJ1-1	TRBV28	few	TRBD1	CASSLDPGTVNTEAFF	TGTGCCAGCAGTTTAGATCCTGGGACAGTGAACACTGAAGCTTTCTTT
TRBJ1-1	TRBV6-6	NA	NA	CASSPATGRTEAFF	TGTGCCAGCAGCCCCGCCACGGGAAGGACTGAAGCTTTCTTT
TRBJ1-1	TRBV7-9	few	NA	CASSLLDSTEAFF	TGTGCCAGCAGCTTACTTGACAGTACTGAAGCTTTCTTT
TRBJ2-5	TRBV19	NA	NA	CASTVEQGETQYF	TGTGCCAGTACCGTGGAACAGGGAGAGACCCAGTACTTC
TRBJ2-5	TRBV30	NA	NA	CAWNRDTSRAQETQYF	TGTGCCTGGAACAGGGACACTTCGCGGGCCCAAGAGACCCAGTACTTC
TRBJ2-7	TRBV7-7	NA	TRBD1	CASSPGDRGYEQYF	TGTGCCAGCAGCCCCGGGGACAGGGGCTACGAGCAGTACTTC
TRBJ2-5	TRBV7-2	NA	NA	CASSLDRGAGETQYF	TGTGCCAGCAGCTTAGACCGGGGGGCCGGGGAGACCCAGTACTTC
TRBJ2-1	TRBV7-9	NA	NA	CASSSLNWQGLEQFF	TGTGCCAGCAGTTCACTTAATTGGCAGGGATTGGAGCAGTTCTTC
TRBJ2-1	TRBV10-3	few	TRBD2	CAIRNRTSGNEQFF	TGTGCCATCAGAAATAGGACTAGCGGGAATGAGCAGTTCTTC
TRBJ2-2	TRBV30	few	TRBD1	CAWMGTGFTGELFF	TGTGCCTGGATGGGGACAGGGTTTACCGGGGAGCTGTTTTTT
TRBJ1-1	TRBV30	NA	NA	CAWQGSNTEAFF	TGTGCCTGGCAGGGCTCTAACACTGAAGCTTTCTTT
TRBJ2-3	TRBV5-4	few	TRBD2	CASSRLAGGPGGTDTQYF	TGTGCCAGCAGCCGACTAGCGGGAGGGCCGGGGGGCACAGATACGCAGTATTTT
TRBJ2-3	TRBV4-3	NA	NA	CASSPDAQGDTDTQYF	TGCGCCAGCAGCCCAGACGCGCAGGGCGACACAGATACGCAGTATTTT
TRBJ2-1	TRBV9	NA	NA	CASSGRTRSYNEQFF	TGTGCCAGCAGCGGCCGGACTCGCTCCTACAATGAGCAGTTCTTC
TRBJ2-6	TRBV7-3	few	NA	CASSSRVANVLTF	TGTGCCAGCAGCTCCCGAGTGGCCAACGTCCTGACTTTC
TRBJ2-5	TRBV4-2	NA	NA	CASSQDYVQETQYF	TGTGCCAGCAGCCAAGATTATGTGCAAGAGACCCAGTACTTC
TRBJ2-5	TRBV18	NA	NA	CASSNQLAGETQYF	TGTGCCAGCTCAAATCAACTAGCAGGGGAGACCCAGTACTTC
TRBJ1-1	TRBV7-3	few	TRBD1	CASSTGTGNTEAFF	TGTGCCAGCAGCACCGGGACAGGGAACACTGAAGCTTTCTTT
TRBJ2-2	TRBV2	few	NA	CASSLGTGELFF	TGTGCCAGCAGTCTAGGCACCGGGGAGCTGTTTTTT
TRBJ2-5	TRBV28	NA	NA	CASSLQRETQYF	TGTGCCAGCAGTTTACAGCGAGAGACCCAGTACTTC
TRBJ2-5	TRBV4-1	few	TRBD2	CASSQGAGVGYTETQYF	TGCGCCAGCAGCCAAGGAGCGGGGGTGGGTTATACGGAGACCCAGTACTTC
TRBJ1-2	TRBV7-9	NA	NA	CASSLARGNYGYTF	TGTGCCAGCAGCTTAGCTCGGGGGAACTATGGCTACACCTTC
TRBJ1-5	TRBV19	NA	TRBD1	CASEGAEHQPQHF	TGTGCCAGTGAGGGGGCAGAACATCAGCCCCAGCATTTT
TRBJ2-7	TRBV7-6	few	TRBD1	CASSEGQGKVDEQYF	TGTGCCAGCAGCGAAGGACAGGGCAAGGTCGACGAGCAGTACTTC
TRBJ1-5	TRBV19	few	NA	CASSIEGRDQPQHF	TGTGCCAGTAGTATAGAGGGGCGAGATCAGCCCCAGCATTTT
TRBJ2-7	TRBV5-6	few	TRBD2	CASSLSATSGSNEQYF	TGTGCCAGCAGCCTCTCCGCGACTAGCGGGAGTAACGAGCAGTACTTC
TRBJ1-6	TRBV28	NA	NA	CASTEGSPGSSYNSPLHF	TGTGCCAGCACTGAAGGGAGCCCTGGCAGTAGCTATAATTCACCCCTCCACTTT